Only one count was recorded for the clone carrying this T cell receptor (beta chain). Original processing methods: From reference gene primer amplification, estimates of nucleated cell counts were derived. The assay was immunoSEQ multiplex PCR, and TCRdb's table has in-frame clones only and misses some. V, J and clone size are those of that table, while D and trimming were read from the DNA. The profile shows fewer than 450,000 clones, 75% to 90% of them singletons. The Seattle patients joined while their infection was active and were tracked longitudinally afterward. This entry comes from a study of blood T cell repertoires in COVID-19. Whole-study context: COVID-19 samples collected from the United States, Italy and Spain covered acute and convalescent phases. The cDNA or gDNA used as material had been derived from T cells, B-cell-depleted T cells, or PBMCs.

The V end lost 7 bases, the J end lost 0 bases, and 7 bases lay between the germline ends. This CDR3 has 12 residues. CDR1 is SGHKS, CDR2 YYEKEE, per germline (reference sequence). The chain carries TRBV5-5 and TRBJ1-1; no reliable D call. This TCR was recovered from a woman aged 50 to 60 with COVID-19, enrolled during active disease. The sample consisted of peripheral blood. CDR3 nucleotides: TGTGCCAGCGGGCAGATGAACACTGAAGCTTTCTTT. Its protein product is CASGQMNTEAFF.